The clone carrying this T cell receptor beta chain showed up many times. Antigen specificity is unknown. The record originates from a study of spatial heterogeneity in lung cancer. Study summary: The count of detected beta-chain sequences consistently exceeded that of alpha-chain sequences. As counted in raw reads, each unique TCR and UMI combination appeared more than ten times on average.

General observations from the study: At tumor resection, ubiquitous expanded TCRs were detected in blood more often than later.

Noted time point: blood at routine non-recurrence follow-up after resection. Every molecule of TCR cDNA had its own unique molecular identifier. From the 5' RACE reads, TCRdb called clonotypes with MiXCR, one entry per CDR3 protein. This sample has under 75,000 distinct CDR3 sequences; 7.5% to 10% occur once, and the top ten carry approximately 2%. V was clipped by 0 bases and J by 6 bases, with 11 bases between them. The CDR3 length is 14 residues. Germline V CDR1 and CDR2: LGHDT, YNNKEL (reference sequence). The chain recombines TRBV3-1 with TRBJ1-2; D remains ambiguous. Here the sequenced sample was PBMCs, taken at follow-up. The source of this sequence is a female donor with early-stage non-small cell lung cancer. The chain's CDR3 is CASSQDTGWDGYTF. The CDR3 DNA is TGTGCCAGCAGCCAAGATACCGGCTGGGATGGCTACACCTTC.